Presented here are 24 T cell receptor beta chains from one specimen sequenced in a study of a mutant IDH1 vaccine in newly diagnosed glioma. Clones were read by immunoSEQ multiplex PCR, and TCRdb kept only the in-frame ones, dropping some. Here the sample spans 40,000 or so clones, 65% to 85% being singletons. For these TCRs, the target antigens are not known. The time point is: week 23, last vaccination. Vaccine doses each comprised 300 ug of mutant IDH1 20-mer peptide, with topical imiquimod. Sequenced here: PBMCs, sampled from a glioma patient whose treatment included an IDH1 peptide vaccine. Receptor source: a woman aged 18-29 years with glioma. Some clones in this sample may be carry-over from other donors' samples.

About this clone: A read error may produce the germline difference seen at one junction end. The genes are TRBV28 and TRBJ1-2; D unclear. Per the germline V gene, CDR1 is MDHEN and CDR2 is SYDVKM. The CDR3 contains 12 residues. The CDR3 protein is CASSLSLTQPLF. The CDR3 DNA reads TGTGCCAGCAGTTTATCCCTGACTCAGCCCCTCTTC.

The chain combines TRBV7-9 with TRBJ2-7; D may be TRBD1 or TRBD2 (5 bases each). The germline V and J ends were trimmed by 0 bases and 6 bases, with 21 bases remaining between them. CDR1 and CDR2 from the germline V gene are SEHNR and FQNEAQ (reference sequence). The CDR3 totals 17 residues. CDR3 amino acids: CASSLAGVPTRVGEQYF. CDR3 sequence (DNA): TGTGCCAGCAGCTTAGCGGGGGTGCCAACGAGGGTCGGCGAGCAGTACTTC.

CDR3 coding DNA: TGCGCCAGCAGCTTGGCAGGGAATTGGTCACCCCTCCACTTT. Translated, it gives CASSLAGNWSPLHF. The chain links TRBV5-1 to TRBJ1-6, with D perhaps TRBD1 (5 bases). The CDR3 totals 14 residues. Trimming shortened V by 0 bases and J by 10 bases, and 11 bases separated the two germline ends. The V gene's germline CDR1 is SGHRS and CDR2 YFSETQ.

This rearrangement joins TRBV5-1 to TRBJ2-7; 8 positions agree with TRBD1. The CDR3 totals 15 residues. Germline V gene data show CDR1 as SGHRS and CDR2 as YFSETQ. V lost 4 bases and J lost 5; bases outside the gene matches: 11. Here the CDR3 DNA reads TGCGCCAGCAGCAAAAATAGACAGGGGAGCGACGAGCAGTACTTC. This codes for CASSKNRQGSDEQYF.

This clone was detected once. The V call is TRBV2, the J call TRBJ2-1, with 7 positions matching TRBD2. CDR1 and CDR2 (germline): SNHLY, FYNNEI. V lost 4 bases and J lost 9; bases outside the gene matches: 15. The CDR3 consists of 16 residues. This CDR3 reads CASSATSFPLAVEQFF. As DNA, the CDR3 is TGTGCCAGCAGTGCTACTTCCTTTCCCCTAGCGGTTGAGCAGTTCTTC.

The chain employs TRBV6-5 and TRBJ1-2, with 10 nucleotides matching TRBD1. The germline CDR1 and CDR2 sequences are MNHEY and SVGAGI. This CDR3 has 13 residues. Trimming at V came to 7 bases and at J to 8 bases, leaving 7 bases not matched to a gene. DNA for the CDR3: TGTGCCAGCACTAGGGGACAGGGGTCGGGCTACACCTTC. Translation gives CASTRGQGSGYTF.

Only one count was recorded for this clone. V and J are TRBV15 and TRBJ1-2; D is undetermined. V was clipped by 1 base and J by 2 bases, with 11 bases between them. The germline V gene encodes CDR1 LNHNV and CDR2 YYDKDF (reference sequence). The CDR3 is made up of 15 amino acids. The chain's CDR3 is CATSRGAGINYGYTF. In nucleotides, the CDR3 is TGTGCCACCAGCAGAGGAGCGGGAATAAACTATGGCTACACCTTC.

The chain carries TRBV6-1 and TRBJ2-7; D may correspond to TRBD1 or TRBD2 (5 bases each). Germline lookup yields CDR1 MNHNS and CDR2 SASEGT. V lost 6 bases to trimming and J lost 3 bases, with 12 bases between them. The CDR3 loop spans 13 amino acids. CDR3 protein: CASSVGTYYEQYF. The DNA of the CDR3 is TGTGCCAGCAGCGTCGGGACGTACTACGAGCAGTACTTC.

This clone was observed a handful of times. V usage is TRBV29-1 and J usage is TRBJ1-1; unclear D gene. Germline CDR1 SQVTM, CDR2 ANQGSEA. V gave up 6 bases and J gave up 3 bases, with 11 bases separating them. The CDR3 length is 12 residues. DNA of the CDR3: TGCAGCGTATCTCATGGGGACACTGAAGCTTTCTTT. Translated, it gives CSVSHGDTEAFF.

CDR3 sequence (DNA): TGTGCCAGCAGCTTTCGTGGGACTATCTACGAGCAGTACTTC. Its protein product is CASSFRGTIYEQYF. This chain connects TRBV7-8 to TRBJ2-7; the match to TRBD2 covers 7 bases. The J segment lost 3 bases and the V segment lost 3 bases, leaving 5 bases of the junction unmatched. The germline CDR1 and CDR2 sequences are SGHVS and FQNEAQ. The CDR3 extends over 14 amino acids.

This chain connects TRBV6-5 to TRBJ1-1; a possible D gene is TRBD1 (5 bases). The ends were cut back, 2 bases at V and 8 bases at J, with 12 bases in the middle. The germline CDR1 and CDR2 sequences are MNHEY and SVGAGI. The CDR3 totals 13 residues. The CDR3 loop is CASSYGFAGEAFF. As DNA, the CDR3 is TGTGCCAGCAGTTACGGGTTCGCAGGGGAAGCTTTCTTT.

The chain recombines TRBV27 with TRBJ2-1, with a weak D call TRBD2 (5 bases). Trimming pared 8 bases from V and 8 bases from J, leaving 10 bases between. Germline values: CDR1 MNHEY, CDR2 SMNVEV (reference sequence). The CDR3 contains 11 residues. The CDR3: CASHHGDEQFF. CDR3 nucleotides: TGTGCCAGCCACCACGGGGATGAGCAGTTCTTC.

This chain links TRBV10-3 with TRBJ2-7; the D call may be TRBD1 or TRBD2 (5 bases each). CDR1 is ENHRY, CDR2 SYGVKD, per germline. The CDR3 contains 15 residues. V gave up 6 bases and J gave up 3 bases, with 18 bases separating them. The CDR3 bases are TGTGCCATCAGGAGGGGAACCTCGGGCTTCTACGAGCAGTACTTC. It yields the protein CAIRRGTSGFYEQYF.

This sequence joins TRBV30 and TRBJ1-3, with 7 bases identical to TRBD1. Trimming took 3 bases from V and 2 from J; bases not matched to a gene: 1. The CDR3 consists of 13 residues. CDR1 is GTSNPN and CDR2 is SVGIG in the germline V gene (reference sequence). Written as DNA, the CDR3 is TGTGCCTGGAGCGACAGGGCTGGAAACACCATATATTTT. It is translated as CAWSDRAGNTIYF.

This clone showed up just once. CDR3 nucleotides: TGCGCCAGCAGCTTGGATGTTTTTTCCTACGAGCAGTACTTC. Translation gives CASSLDVFSYEQYF. The chain couples TRBV5-1 to TRBJ2-7; D remains ambiguous. Germline V CDR1 and CDR2: SGHRS, YFSETQ. The ends were cut back, 0 bases at V and 1 base at J, with 8 bases in the middle. This CDR3 is built from 14 residues.

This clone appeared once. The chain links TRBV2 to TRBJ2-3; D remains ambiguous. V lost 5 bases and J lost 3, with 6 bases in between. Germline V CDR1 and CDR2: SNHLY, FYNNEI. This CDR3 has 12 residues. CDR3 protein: CASSPWTDTQYF. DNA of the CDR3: TGTGCCAGCAGTCCCTGGACAGATACGCAGTATTTT.

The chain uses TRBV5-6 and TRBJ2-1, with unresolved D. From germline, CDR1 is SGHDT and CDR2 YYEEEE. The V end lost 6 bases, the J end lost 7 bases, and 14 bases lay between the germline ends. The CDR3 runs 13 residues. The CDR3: CASKNTLVNEQFF. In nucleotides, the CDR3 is TGTGCCAGCAAAAATACATTAGTGAATGAGCAGTTCTTC. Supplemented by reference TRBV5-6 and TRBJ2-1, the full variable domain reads DAGVTQSPTHLIKTRGQQVTLRCSPKSGHDTVSWYQQALGQGPQFIFQYYEEEERQRGNFPDRFSGHQFPNYSSELNVNALLLGDSALYLCASKNTLVNEQFFGPGTRLTVL.

The CDR3 DNA follows: TGTGCCAGCAGCGTAGAGGCCAGATTTAACTATGGCTACACCTTC. Encoded protein: CASSVEARFNYGYTF. This chain links TRBV9 with TRBJ1-2; D unclear. Per the germline V gene, CDR1 is SGDLS and CDR2 is YYNGEE. Trimming removed 0 bases from V and 1 base from J, with 10 bases in between. The CDR3 is made up of 15 amino acids. Full variable domain (rest looked up from reference TRBV9 and TRBJ1-2): DSGVTQTPKHLITATGQRVTLRCSPRSGDLSVYWYQQSLDQGLQFLIQYYNGEERAKGNILERFSAQQFPDLHSELNLSSLELGDSALYFCASSVEARFNYGYTFGSGTRLTVV.

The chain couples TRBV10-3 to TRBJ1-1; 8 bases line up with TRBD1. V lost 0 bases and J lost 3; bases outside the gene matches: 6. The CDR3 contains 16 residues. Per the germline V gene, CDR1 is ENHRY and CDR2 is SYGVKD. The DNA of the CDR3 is TGTGCCATCAGTGAGTCCCCCCCGACAGGGGACACTGAAGCTTTCTTT. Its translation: CAISESPPTGDTEAFF.

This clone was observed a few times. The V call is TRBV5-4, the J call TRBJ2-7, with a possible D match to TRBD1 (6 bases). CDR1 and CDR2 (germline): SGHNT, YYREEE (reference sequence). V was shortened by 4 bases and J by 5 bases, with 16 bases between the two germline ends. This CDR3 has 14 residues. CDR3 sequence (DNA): TGTGCCAGCAGCCTAGAAATACAGGGAAACGAGCAGTACTTC. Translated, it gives CASSLEIQGNEQYF. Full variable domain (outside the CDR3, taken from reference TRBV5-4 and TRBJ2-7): ETGVTQSPTHLIKTRGQQVTLRCSSQSGHNTVSWYQQALGQGPQFIFQYYREEENGRGNFPPRFSGLQFPNYSSELNVNALELDDSALYLCASSLEIQGNEQYFGPGTRLTVT.

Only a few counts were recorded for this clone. The CDR3 reads CASSLEGGTGNTEAFF. For the CDR3, the DNA is TGTGCCAGCAGCTTGGAGGGAGGGACAGGGAACACTGAAGCTTTCTTT. V is TRBV5-6 and J is TRBJ1-1, with 8 bases aligning to TRBD1. J gave up 1 base and V 0 bases, and 5 bases lay outside the gene matches. This CDR3 has 16 residues. Germline CDR1 and CDR2: SGHDT and YYEEEE. The variable domain in full, completed from reference TRBV5-6 and TRBJ1-1, reads DAGVTQSPTHLIKTRGQQVTLRCSPKSGHDTVSWYQQALGQGPQFIFQYYEEEERQRGNFPDRFSGHQFPNYSSELNVNALLLGDSALYLCASSLEGGTGNTEAFFGQGTRLTVV.

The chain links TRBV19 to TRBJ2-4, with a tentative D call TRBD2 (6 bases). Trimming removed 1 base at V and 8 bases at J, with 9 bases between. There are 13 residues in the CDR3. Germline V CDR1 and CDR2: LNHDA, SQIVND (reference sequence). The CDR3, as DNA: TGTGCCAGTAGTATAGGAGGGAGGTACATTCAGTACTTC. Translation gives CASSIGGRYIQYF.

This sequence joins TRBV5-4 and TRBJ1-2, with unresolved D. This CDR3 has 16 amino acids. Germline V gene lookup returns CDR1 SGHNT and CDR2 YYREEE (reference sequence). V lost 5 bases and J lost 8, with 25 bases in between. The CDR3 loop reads CASRAFDSDGLSGYTF. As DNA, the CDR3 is TGTGCCAGCAGGGCGTTCGATTCGGACGGCTTATCGGGCTACACCTTC.

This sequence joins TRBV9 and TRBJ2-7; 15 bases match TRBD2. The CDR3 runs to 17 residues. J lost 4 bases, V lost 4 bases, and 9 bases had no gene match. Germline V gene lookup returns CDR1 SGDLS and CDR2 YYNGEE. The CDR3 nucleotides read TGTGCCAGCAGCCCCGGACTAGCGGGGGGGCTCTTATACGAGCAGTACTTC. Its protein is CASSPGLAGGLLYEQYF. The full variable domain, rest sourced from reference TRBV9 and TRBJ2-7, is DSGVTQTPKHLITATGQRVTLRCSPRSGDLSVYWYQQSLDQGLQFLIQYYNGEERAKGNILERFSAQQFPDLHSELNLSSLELGDSALYFCASSPGLAGGLLYEQYFGPGTRLTVT.